Detailed here is one TCR beta chain. Its antigen is unidentified. TCRdb reanalysed the reads using MiXCR and keeps one entry per CDR3 protein. The table lists about 530,000 distinct CDR3 sequences, roughly 29% of them singletons, with under 15% in the top ten. The record originates from a study of T cell repertoires in cytomegalovirus infection. Study information: The public TCR beta signatures pointed to both CMV infection and matching HLA type.

The study, taken as a whole, reports: HLA-C-restricted TCR beta clonotypes specific for CMV led the ex vivo response.

Germline V CDR1 and CDR2: SGHRS, YFSETQ. The CDR3 has 12 residues. The germline V and J ends were trimmed by 5 bases and 0 bases, with 6 bases remaining between them. Sequenced material: PBMCs. The V gene is TRBV5-1, the J gene TRBJ2-7; D is possibly TRBD1 or TRBD2 (5 bases each). The receptor comes from a human donor in good health (CMV status not recorded). Some clones in this sample may be carry-over from other donors' samples. The CDR3: CASRGDSYEQYF. The CDR3 bases are TGCGCCAGCAGGGGGGACTCCTACGAGCAGTACTTC.